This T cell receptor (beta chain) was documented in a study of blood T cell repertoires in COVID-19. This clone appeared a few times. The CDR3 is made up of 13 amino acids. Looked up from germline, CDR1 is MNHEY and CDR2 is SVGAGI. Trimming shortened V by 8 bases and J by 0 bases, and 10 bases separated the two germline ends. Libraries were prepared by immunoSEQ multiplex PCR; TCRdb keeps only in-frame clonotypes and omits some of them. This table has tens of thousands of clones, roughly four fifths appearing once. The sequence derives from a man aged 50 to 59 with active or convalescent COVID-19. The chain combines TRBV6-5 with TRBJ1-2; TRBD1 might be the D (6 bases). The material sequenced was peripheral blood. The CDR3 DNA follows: TGTGCCAGCGCCCAGGGGCCTAACTATGGCTACACCTTC. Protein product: CASAQGPNYGYTF.